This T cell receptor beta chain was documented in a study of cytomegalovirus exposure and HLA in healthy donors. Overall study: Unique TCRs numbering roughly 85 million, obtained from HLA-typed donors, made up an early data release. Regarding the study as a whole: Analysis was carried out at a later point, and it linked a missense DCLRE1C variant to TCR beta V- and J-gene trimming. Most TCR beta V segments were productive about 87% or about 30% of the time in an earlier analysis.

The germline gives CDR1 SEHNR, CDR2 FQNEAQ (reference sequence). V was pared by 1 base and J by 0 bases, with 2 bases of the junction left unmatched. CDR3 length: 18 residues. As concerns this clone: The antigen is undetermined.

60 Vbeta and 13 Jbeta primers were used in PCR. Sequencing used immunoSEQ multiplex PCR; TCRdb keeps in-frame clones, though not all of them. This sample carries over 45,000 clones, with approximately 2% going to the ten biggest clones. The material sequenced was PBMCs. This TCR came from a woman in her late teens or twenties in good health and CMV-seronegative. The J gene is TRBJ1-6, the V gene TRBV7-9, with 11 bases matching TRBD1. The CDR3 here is CASSLGTGGGSYNSPLHF. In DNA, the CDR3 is TGTGCCAGCAGCTTAGGGACAGGGGGCGGCTCCTATAATTCACCCCTCCACTTT.